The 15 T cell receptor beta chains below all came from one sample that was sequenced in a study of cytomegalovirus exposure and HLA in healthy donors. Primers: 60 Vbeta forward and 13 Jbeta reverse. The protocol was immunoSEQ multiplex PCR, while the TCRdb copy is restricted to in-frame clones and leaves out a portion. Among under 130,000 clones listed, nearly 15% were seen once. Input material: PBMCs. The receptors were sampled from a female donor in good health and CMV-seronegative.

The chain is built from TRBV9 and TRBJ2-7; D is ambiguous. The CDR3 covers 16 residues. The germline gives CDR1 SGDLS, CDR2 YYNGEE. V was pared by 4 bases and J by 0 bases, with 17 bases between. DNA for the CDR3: TGTGCCAGCAGCCCAAGAGGTGTGAAGAGCTCCTACGAGCAGTACTTC. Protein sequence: CASSPRGVKSSYEQYF.

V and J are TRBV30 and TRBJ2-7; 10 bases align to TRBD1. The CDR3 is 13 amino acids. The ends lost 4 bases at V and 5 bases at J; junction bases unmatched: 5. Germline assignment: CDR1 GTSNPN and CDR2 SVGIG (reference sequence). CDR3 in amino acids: CAWKGDRGNEQYF. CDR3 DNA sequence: TGTGCCTGGAAGGGGGACAGGGGCAACGAGCAGTACTTC.

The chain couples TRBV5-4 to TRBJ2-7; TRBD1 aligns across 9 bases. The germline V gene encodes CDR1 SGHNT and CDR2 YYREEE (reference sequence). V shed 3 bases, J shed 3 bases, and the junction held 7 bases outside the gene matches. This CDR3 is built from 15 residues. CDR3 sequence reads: CASSSRDREFYEQYF. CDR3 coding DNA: TGTGCCAGCAGCTCTCGGGACAGGGAATTCTACGAGCAGTACTTC.

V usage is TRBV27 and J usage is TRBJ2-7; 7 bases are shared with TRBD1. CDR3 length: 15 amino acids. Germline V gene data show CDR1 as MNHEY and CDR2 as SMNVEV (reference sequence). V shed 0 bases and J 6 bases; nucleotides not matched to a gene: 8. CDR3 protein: CASSLSVTGESEQYF. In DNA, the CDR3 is TGTGCCAGCAGTTTATCGGTTACAGGGGAGAGCGAGCAGTACTTC.

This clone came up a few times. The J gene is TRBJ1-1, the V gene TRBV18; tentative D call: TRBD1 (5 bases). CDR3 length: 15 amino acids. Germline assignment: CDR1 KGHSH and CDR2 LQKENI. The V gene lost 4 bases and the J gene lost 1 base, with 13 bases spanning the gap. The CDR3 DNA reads TGTGCCAGCTCACTTGCGGGACCTCAGAACACTGAAGCTTTCTTT. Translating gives CASSLAGPQNTEAFF.

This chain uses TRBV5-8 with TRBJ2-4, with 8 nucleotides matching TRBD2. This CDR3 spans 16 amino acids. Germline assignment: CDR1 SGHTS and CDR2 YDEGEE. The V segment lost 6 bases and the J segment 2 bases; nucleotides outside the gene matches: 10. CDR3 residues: CASTPGGPTTKNIQYF. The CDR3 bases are TGTGCCAGCACCCCGGGGGGGCCAACGACCAAAAACATTCAGTACTTC.

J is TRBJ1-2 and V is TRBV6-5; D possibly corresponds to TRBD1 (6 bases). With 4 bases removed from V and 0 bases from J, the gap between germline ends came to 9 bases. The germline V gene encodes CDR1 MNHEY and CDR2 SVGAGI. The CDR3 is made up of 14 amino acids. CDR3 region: CASSSDSPNYGYTF. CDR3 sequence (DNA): TGTGCCAGCAGTTCGGACAGCCCTAACTATGGCTACACCTTC.

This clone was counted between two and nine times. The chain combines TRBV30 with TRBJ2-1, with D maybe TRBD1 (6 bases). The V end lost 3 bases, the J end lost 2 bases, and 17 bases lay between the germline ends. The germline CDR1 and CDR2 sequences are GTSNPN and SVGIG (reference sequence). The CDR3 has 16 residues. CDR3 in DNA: TGTGCCTGGAGAGAAAGTAACAGGGTCCCCTACAATGAGCAGTTCTTC. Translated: CAWRESNRVPYNEQFF.

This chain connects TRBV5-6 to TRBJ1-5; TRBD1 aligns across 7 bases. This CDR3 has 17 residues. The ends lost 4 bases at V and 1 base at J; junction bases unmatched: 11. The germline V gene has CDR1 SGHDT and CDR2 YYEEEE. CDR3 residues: CASSGGTERWSNQPQHF. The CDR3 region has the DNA TGTGCCAGCAGCGGGGGGACAGAACGGTGGAGCAATCAGCCCCAGCATTTT.

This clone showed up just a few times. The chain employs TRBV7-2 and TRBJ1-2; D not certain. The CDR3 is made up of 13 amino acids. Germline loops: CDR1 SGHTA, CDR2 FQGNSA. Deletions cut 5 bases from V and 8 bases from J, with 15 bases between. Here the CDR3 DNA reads TGTGCCAGCAGCCAGAGAGGCGGTAGAGGCTACACCTTC. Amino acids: CASSQRGGRGYTF.

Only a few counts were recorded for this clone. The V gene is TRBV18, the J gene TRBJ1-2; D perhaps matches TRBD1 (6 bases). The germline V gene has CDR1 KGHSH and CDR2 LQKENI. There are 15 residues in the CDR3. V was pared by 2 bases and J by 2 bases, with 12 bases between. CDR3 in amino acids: CASSPASGENYGYTF. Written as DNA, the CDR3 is TGTGCCAGCTCACCAGCTTCAGGGGAAAACTATGGCTACACCTTC.

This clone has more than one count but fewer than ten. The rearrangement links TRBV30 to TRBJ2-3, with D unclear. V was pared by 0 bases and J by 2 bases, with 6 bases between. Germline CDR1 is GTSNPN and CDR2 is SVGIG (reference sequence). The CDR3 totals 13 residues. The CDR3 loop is CAWSVTTTDTQYF. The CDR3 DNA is TGTGCCTGGAGTGTGACAACCACAGATACGCAGTATTTT.

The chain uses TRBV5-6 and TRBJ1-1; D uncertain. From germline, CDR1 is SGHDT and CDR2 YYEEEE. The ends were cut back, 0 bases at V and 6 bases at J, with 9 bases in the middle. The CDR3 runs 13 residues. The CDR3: CASSLVREAEAFF. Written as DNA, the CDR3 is TGTGCCAGCAGCTTGGTGCGGGAGGCTGAAGCTTTCTTT.

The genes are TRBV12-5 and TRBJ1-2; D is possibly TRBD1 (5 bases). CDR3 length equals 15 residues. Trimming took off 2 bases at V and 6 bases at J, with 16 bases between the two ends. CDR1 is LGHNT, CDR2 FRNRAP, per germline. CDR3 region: CASGLSRGGFDGYTF. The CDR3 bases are TGTGCTAGTGGTTTGAGTCGGGGGGGGTTTGATGGCTACACCTTC.

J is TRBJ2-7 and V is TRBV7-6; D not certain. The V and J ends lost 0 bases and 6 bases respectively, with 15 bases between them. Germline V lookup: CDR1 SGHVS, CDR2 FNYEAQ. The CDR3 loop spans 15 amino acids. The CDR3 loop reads CASSLAASAPGEQYF. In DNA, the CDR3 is TGTGCCAGCAGCTTAGCAGCGTCGGCCCCCGGCGAGCAGTACTTC. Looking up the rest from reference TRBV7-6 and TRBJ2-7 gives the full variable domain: GAGVSQSPRYKVTKRGQDVALRCDPISGHVSLYWYRQALGQGPEFLTYFNYEAQQDKSGLPNDRFSAERPEGSISTLTIQRTEQRDSAMYRCASSLAASAPGEQYFGPGTRLTVT.